This T cell receptor beta chain emerged from a study of cytomegalovirus exposure and HLA in healthy donors. As concerns this clone: Its cognate antigen is unknown.

Both 60 Vbeta primers and 13 Jbeta primers went into the PCR. Produced via immunoSEQ multiplex PCR; TCRdb's table is partial and in-frame only. The data show about 210,000 clones, about four fifths seen once. The CDR3 is 16 amino acids. V lost 5 bases and J lost 3; bases outside the gene matches: 4. CDR1 is SGHTA and CDR2 is FQGNSA in the germline V gene. Whole-study findings and limits: It was only CMV serostatus that was available as immune exposure information. In an earlier analysis, most TCR beta V segments were productive about 87% or about 30% of the time. Relative to the approximately 700-donor mean, N-insertions were reportedly fewer in an Asian-associated ancestry cluster in a later analysis. The authors later linked a missense DCLRE1C variant to TCR beta V- and J-gene trimming.

The chain carries TRBV7-2 and TRBJ2-3; 14 bases map to TRBD2. The TCR comes from a woman aged 45-65 years in good health and CMV-seropositive. Sequencing was done on a sample of PBMCs. The CDR3 nucleotides are TGTGCCAGCAGCCGTAGGACTAGCGGGGGGACAGATACGCAGTATTTT. Protein product: CASSRRTSGGTDTQYF.